Listed below are T cell receptor beta chains from one sample, sequenced in a study of blood T cell repertoires in COVID-19. TCRdb keeps only in-frame clones here, not all; method: immunoSEQ multiplex PCR. There are approximately 99,000 clones in the sample; about 86% occur only once, and about an eighth lies in the top ten. Sequenced input: peripheral blood. The receptors derive from a woman aged 55-70 years in a cohort sampled during active or convalescent COVID-19. Both conserved end residues are part of each CDR3. The order of the fields is clone size, D gene, V gene, J gene, CDR3 DNA, CDR3 protein. D genes are given only for firm matches. For some rows the clone size is stated as once, few or many, or as a class when expanded; others skip it.

abundance: .; d_gene: .; v_gene: TRBV2; j_gene: TRBJ1-3; CDR3nt: TGTGCCAGCAGGACCGACGGCGGGAGCTCTGGAAACACCATATATTTT; CDR3aa: CASRTDGGSSGNTIYF
abundance: .; d_gene: .; v_gene: TRBV7-3; j_gene: TRBJ1-4; CDR3nt: TGTGCCAGCAGCCCGGGTCCTAATGAAAAACTGTTTTTT; CDR3aa: CASSPGPNEKLFF
abundance: .; d_gene: .; v_gene: TRBV18; j_gene: TRBJ1-2; CDR3nt: TGTGCCAGCTCACCAAGTGGAGCGCTATATGGCTACACCTTC; CDR3aa: CASSPSGALYGYTF
abundance: few; d_gene: TRBD1; v_gene: TRBV7-9; j_gene: TRBJ2-2; CDR3nt: TGTGCCAGCAGCCCAGGGACAGGGACGGCTAGGGTACGCACCGGGGAGCTGTTTTTT; CDR3aa: CASSPGTGTARVRTGELFF
abundance: .; d_gene: .; v_gene: TRBV7-9; j_gene: TRBJ2-7; CDR3nt: TGTGCCAGCAGCTTAGGATTCCAGGGGACGATGGACTTC; CDR3aa: CASSLGFQGTMDF
abundance: .; d_gene: .; v_gene: TRBV4-1; j_gene: TRBJ1-1; CDR3nt: TGCGCCAGCAGCCAAGAGGGGGCTCAGAACACTGAAGCTTTCTTT; CDR3aa: CASSQEGAQNTEAFF
abundance: .; d_gene: TRBD1; v_gene: TRBV18; j_gene: TRBJ2-3; CDR3nt: TGTGCCAGCTCACCTCGCCCGGGACAGGGGACCGATACGCAGTATTTT; CDR3aa: CASSPRPGQGTDTQYF
abundance: .; d_gene: TRBD1; v_gene: TRBV15; j_gene: TRBJ2-7; CDR3nt: TGTGCCACCAGCAGAAGGACAGGAAGGGACGAGCAGTACTTC; CDR3aa: CATSRRTGRDEQYF
abundance: once; d_gene: TRBD1; v_gene: TRBV5-1; j_gene: TRBJ1-2; CDR3nt: TGCGCCAGCAGCCTAGGGACAGGGGGAAGCTATGGCTACACCTTC; CDR3aa: CASSLGTGGSYGYTF
abundance: once; d_gene: .; v_gene: TRBV5-1; j_gene: TRBJ1-2; CDR3nt: TGCGCCAGCAGCCGAGAGGCTACGGGTTATGGCTACACCTTC; CDR3aa: CASSREATGYGYTF
abundance: .; d_gene: .; v_gene: TRBV7-3; j_gene: TRBJ1-2; CDR3nt: TGTGCCAGCAGCTTCGGTCAGGGGCATGGCTACACCTTC; CDR3aa: CASSFGQGHGYTF
abundance: .; d_gene: TRBD1; v_gene: TRBV5-1; j_gene: TRBJ2-1; CDR3nt: TGCGCCAGCAGCTCCGATCAGGGGGCCTACAATGAGCAGTTCTTC; CDR3aa: CASSSDQGAYNEQFF
abundance: .; d_gene: .; v_gene: TRBV5-4; j_gene: TRBJ2-7; CDR3nt: TGTGCCAGCAGCTTTCAGAGGGGGTCCTCCTACGAGCAGTACTTC; CDR3aa: CASSFQRGSSYEQYF
abundance: .; d_gene: TRBD1; v_gene: TRBV18; j_gene: TRBJ2-5; CDR3nt: TGTGCCAGCTCACCCGACAGGGGGCGTGAGGCGACCCAGTACTTC; CDR3aa: CASSPDRGREATQYF
abundance: .; d_gene: TRBD1; v_gene: TRBV9; j_gene: TRBJ2-7; CDR3nt: TGTGCCAGCAGCGGCGGACAGGGAACCTACGAGCAGTACTTC; CDR3aa: CASSGGQGTYEQYF
abundance: .; d_gene: TRBD1; v_gene: TRBV7-9; j_gene: TRBJ2-7; CDR3nt: TGTGCCAGCAGCTCGCCAGGGGGACAGAGGGGGGAGCAGTACTTC; CDR3aa: CASSSPGGQRGEQYF
abundance: .; d_gene: TRBD1; v_gene: TRBV4-1; j_gene: TRBJ2-7; CDR3nt: TGCGCCAGCAGCCCCGGACAGGGGGCCTCCTACGAGCAGTACTTC; CDR3aa: CASSPGQGASYEQYF
abundance: .; d_gene: TRBD1; v_gene: TRBV5-6; j_gene: TRBJ2-5; CDR3nt: TGTGCCAGCAGCAACCGGGACAGGGAGTACTTC; CDR3aa: CASSNRDREYF
abundance: .; d_gene: TRBD1; v_gene: TRBV7-2; j_gene: TRBJ2-2; CDR3nt: TGTGCCAGCAGCTCTAGCCCCAGTTTAGGGACAGGGGGCACCGGGGAGCTGTTTTTT; CDR3aa: CASSSSPSLGTGGTGELFF
abundance: .; d_gene: .; v_gene: TRBV9; j_gene: TRBJ1-2; CDR3nt: TGTGCCAGCAGCCTCTCCCGCATAGACTTCTATGGCTACACCTTC; CDR3aa: CASSLSRIDFYGYTF
abundance: .; d_gene: TRBD1; v_gene: TRBV9; j_gene: TRBJ1-2; CDR3nt: TGTGCCAGCAGCCCTGGGACAGGGGACTACTATGGCTACACCTTC; CDR3aa: CASSPGTGDYYGYTF
abundance: .; d_gene: TRBD2; v_gene: TRBV7-2; j_gene: TRBJ2-1; CDR3nt: TGTGCCAGCAGCTTAGGAGCGGGGGGGTACAATGAGCAGTTCTTC; CDR3aa: CASSLGAGGYNEQFF
abundance: few; d_gene: .; v_gene: TRBV21-1; j_gene: TRBJ2-4; CDR3nt: TGTGCCAGCAGCGAACGCGGGGTTTCCAAAAACATTCAGTACTTC; CDR3aa: CASSERGVSKNIQYF
abundance: once; d_gene: .; v_gene: TRBV9; j_gene: TRBJ1-4; CDR3nt: TGTGCCAGCAGCGTCCAGGTTGGGGGCATTAATGAAAAACTGTTTTTT; CDR3aa: CASSVQVGGINEKLFF
abundance: .; d_gene: TRBD2; v_gene: TRBV28; j_gene: TRBJ2-7; CDR3nt: TGTGCCAGCAGTTTATCCCCGACTAGCGCGACCTACGAGCAGTACTTC; CDR3aa: CASSLSPTSATYEQYF
abundance: .; d_gene: .; v_gene: TRBV19; j_gene: TRBJ1-1; CDR3nt: TGTGCCAGTACTCTTGCCGGGGTGAACACTGAAGCTTTCTTT; CDR3aa: CASTLAGVNTEAFF
abundance: .; d_gene: .; v_gene: TRBV6-5; j_gene: TRBJ1-2; CDR3nt: TGTGCCAGCAGTTACGGCAGTACCTATGGCTACACCTTC; CDR3aa: CASSYGSTYGYTF
abundance: once; d_gene: .; v_gene: TRBV7-2; j_gene: TRBJ2-7; CDR3nt: TGTGCCAGCAGCTTATTCAGCGAGCAGTACTTC; CDR3aa: CASSLFSEQYF
abundance: .; d_gene: TRBD2; v_gene: TRBV7-3; j_gene: TRBJ2-2; CDR3nt: TGTGCCAGCAGACGGACTAGCTCGGGCACCGGGGAGCTGTTTTTT; CDR3aa: CASRRTSSGTGELFF
abundance: .; d_gene: TRBD1; v_gene: TRBV29-1; j_gene: TRBJ2-7; CDR3nt: TGCAGCGTCGCAGGGGGCGCAGGGTACGAGCAGTACTTC; CDR3aa: CSVAGGAGYEQYF
abundance: .; d_gene: .; v_gene: TRBV19; j_gene: TRBJ1-5; CDR3nt: TGTGCCAGTACCACTGGAGGCTCAAATCAGCCCCAGCATTTT; CDR3aa: CASTTGGSNQPQHF
abundance: .; d_gene: TRBD2; v_gene: TRBV27; j_gene: TRBJ2-5; CDR3nt: TGTGCCAGCAGTTTATTACTAGCGGGGCAAGAGACCCAGTACTTC; CDR3aa: CASSLLLAGQETQYF
abundance: .; d_gene: TRBD2; v_gene: TRBV5-4; j_gene: TRBJ2-1; CDR3nt: TGTGCCAGCAGCCCGTCGGGGGGAGCGGTCTACAATGAGCAGTTCTTC; CDR3aa: CASSPSGGAVYNEQFF
abundance: .; d_gene: .; v_gene: TRBV28; j_gene: TRBJ1-1; CDR3nt: TGTGCCAGCGAGGGTCAAATCAACACTGAAGCTTTCTTT; CDR3aa: CASEGQINTEAFF
abundance: .; d_gene: TRBD1; v_gene: TRBV19; j_gene: TRBJ1-5; CDR3nt: TGTGCCAGTAGTAGACAGGGTCCCAATCAGCCCCAGCATTTT; CDR3aa: CASSRQGPNQPQHF
abundance: .; d_gene: TRBD1; v_gene: TRBV2; j_gene: TRBJ2-6; CDR3nt: TGTGCCAGCAGTCCCCGGACAGGGATGAGCTCTGGGGCCAACGTCCTGACTTTC; CDR3aa: CASSPRTGMSSGANVLTF
abundance: .; d_gene: .; v_gene: TRBV7-9; j_gene: TRBJ1-1; CDR3nt: TGTGCCAGCAGCTTAGGTCAGGGGAATGAAGCTTTCTTT; CDR3aa: CASSLGQGNEAFF
abundance: once; d_gene: TRBD1; v_gene: TRBV5-1; j_gene: TRBJ1-2; CDR3nt: TGCGCCAGCAGCTTCCAGGGACAGGGGGCGACTGGGGATGGCTACACCTTC; CDR3aa: CASSFQGQGATGDGYTF
abundance: .; d_gene: .; v_gene: TRBV3-1/TRBV3-2; j_gene: TRBJ1-1; CDR3nt: TGTGCCAGCAGCCAAGATGCCGGACTCTCGAACACTGAAGCTTTCTTT; CDR3aa: CASSQDAGLSNTEAFF
abundance: .; d_gene: .; v_gene: TRBV5-6; j_gene: TRBJ2-7; CDR3nt: TGTGCCAGCAGCTTGGCTTGGCGGGGCTCCTACGAGCAGTACTTC; CDR3aa: CASSLAWRGSYEQYF
abundance: .; d_gene: .; v_gene: TRBV5-6; j_gene: TRBJ2-3; CDR3nt: TGTGCCAGCAGCTTGGCTTCAGATACGCAGTATTTT; CDR3aa: CASSLASDTQYF
abundance: once; d_gene: .; v_gene: TRBV2; j_gene: TRBJ1-1; CDR3nt: TGTGCCAGCAGTGGGGCGCTGGGCCCGGGGTCGAACACTGAAGCTTTCTTT; CDR3aa: CASSGALGPGSNTEAFF
abundance: .; d_gene: .; v_gene: TRBV18; j_gene: TRBJ1-2; CDR3nt: TGTGCCAGCTCACCGCAGGGCCCTAGGGTCTATGGCTACACCTTC; CDR3aa: CASSPQGPRVYGYTF
abundance: .; d_gene: TRBD2; v_gene: TRBV18; j_gene: TRBJ2-7; CDR3nt: TGTGCCAGCTCACCACCCCTAGCGGGAGCCTACGAGCAGTACTTC; CDR3aa: CASSPPLAGAYEQYF
abundance: .; d_gene: .; v_gene: TRBV12-3/TRBV12-4; j_gene: TRBJ1-2; CDR3nt: TGTGCCAGCAGTTTTGGGCCGATCTATGGCTACACCTTC; CDR3aa: CASSFGPIYGYTF